This entry lists 14 T cell receptor beta chains sequenced from one sample in a study of vaccination and CD4 T cells after COVID-19. The antigens these receptors bind are not known. Treatment of the sample: roughly nine-day PBMC culture with coronavirus spike peptide pools or control peptides (ViraFEST assay). It was before the COVID-19 pandemic (2011-2018) that the unexposed donor's CD4+ T cells were collected. Cultured CD4+ T cell DNA underwent sequencing with the Oncomine TCR Beta short-read assay. TCRdb ran MiXCR on the PCR reads and lists one entry per CDR3 protein. The sample shows 3,500 to 5,000 distinct CDR3 sequences, roughly 63% of them seen only once. Sequenced material: CD4+ T cells from blood, cultured in vitro. The source of these receptors is a human donor in good health.

The genes are TRBV5-5 and TRBJ1-1, with no clear D. The V gene's germline CDR1 is SGHKS and CDR2 YYEKEE (reference sequence). This CDR3 region has 13 residues. Trimming left V 1 base short and J 4 bases short, with 8 bases between. The CDR3 reads CASSLSLFTEAFF. The DNA for the CDR3 is TGTGCCAGCAGCTTGAGTCTGTTCACTGAAGCTTTCTTT.

The chain is built from TRBV20-1 and TRBJ2-7, with a tentative D call TRBD1 (6 bases). The V gene's germline CDR1 is DFQATT and CDR2 SNEGSKA (reference sequence). V shed 6 bases and J shed 1 base, with 7 bases lying between them. The CDR3 runs to 11 residues. The CDR3 nucleotides read TGCAGTGCCAGGGGATCCTACGAGCAGTACTTC. This gives the protein CSARGSYEQYF.

The V call is TRBV6-5, the J call TRBJ1-1, with D perhaps matching TRBD1 (5 bases). V lost 2 bases, J lost 1 base, and 11 bases lay in between. In germline, CDR1 is MNHEY, CDR2 SVGAGI. The CDR3 totals 15 residues. The CDR3 nucleotides read TGTGCCAGCAGTTACAGCCCTACAGGGAACACTGAAGCTTTCTTT. Encoded protein: CASSYSPTGNTEAFF.

By sample share, this clonotype is hyperexpanded. This sequence joins TRBV20-1 and TRBJ2-7; 7 bases match TRBD1. Unmatched junction bases numbered 12, after V lost 7 bases and J lost 6 bases. This CDR3 is 13 amino acids long. Germline CDR1 and CDR2: DFQATT and SNEGSKA (reference sequence). The CDR3 sequence: CSVPTGAAGEQYF. Written as DNA, the CDR3 is TGCAGTGTCCCTACAGGGGCAGCAGGCGAGCAGTACTTC.

This clonotype was picked up a small number of times. V usage is TRBV30 and J usage is TRBJ1-1; D remains ambiguous. V was pared by 2 bases and J by 0 bases, with 7 bases between. This CDR3 region has 13 residues. The germline gives CDR1 GTSNPN, CDR2 SVGIG (reference sequence). The CDR3: CAWSTQLNTEAFF. The CDR3 DNA follows: TGTGCCTGGAGTACACAGCTGAACACTGAAGCTTTCTTT.

The chain has TRBV6-6 and TRBJ1-2; 7 bases line up with TRBD1. This CDR3 spans 15 amino acids. Germline V gives CDR1 MNHNY, CDR2 SVGAGI (reference sequence). Trimming cost V 7 bases and J 1 base; bases outside gene matches: 9. The CDR3 nucleotides read TGTGCCAGCACCAAGCGACAGGGAGTTAACTATGGCTACACCTTC. Its protein product is CASTKRQGVNYGYTF.

The chain uses TRBV28 and TRBJ2-1, with D maybe TRBD2 (6 bases). This CDR3 spans 14 amino acids. The germline V gene has CDR1 MDHEN and CDR2 SYDVKM. With 3 bases removed from V and 8 bases from J, the gap between germline ends came to 14 bases. CDR3 DNA sequence: TGTGCCAGCAGTTTCGCCACACTAGCCTATGAGCAGTTCTTC. This encodes CASSFATLAYEQFF.

The J gene is TRBJ2-1, the V gene TRBV6-2 or TRBV6-3; the match to TRBD2 covers 8 bases. This CDR3 spans 17 amino acids. Per the germline V gene, CDR1 is MNHEY and CDR2 is SVGEGT. The V and J ends lost 4 bases and 5 bases, in that order; junction bases with no gene match: 13. The CDR3 sequence: CASSSQRRRGANNEQFF. In DNA, the CDR3 is TGTGCCAGCAGTTCCCAAAGGAGGCGGGGGGCTAACAATGAGCAGTTCTTC.

The chain recombines TRBV28 with TRBJ2-5; D remains unclear. The CDR3 totals 13 residues. The V end was cut by 5 bases, the J end by 7 bases, with 14 bases between. Germline V lookup: CDR1 MDHEN, CDR2 SYDVKM. The CDR3 protein is CASSQESPGTQYF. The CDR3 DNA follows: TGTGCCAGCAGTCAAGAATCCCCCGGGACCCAGTACTTC. Based on the CDR3 plus reference TRBV28 and TRBJ2-5, the full variable domain is DVKVTQSSRYLVKRTGEKVFLECVQDMDHENMFWYRQDPGLGLRLIYFSYDVKMKEKGDIPEGYSVSREKKERFSLILESASTNQTSMYLCASSQESPGTQYFGPGTRLLVL.

There are a few counts of this clonotype. The V and J genes are TRBV20-1 and TRBJ2-3; D gene unclear. Germline V lookup: CDR1 DFQATT, CDR2 SNEGSKA (reference sequence). This CDR3 is built from 15 residues. V lost 1 base and J lost 0, with 11 bases in between. CDR3 amino acids: CSARARRNSTDTQYF. The CDR3 bases are TGCAGTGCTAGAGCCCGCAGGAATAGCACAGATACGCAGTATTTT.

The rearrangement uses TRBV7-2 and TRBJ2-5; possible D gene TRBD2, 5 bases. The CDR3 covers 13 residues. The germline V gene has CDR1 SGHTA and CDR2 FQGNSA. The V gene lost 5 bases and the J gene lost 13 bases, with 20 bases spanning the gap. The CDR3 sequence: CASSPRTLDLPYF. CDR3 coding DNA: TGTGCCAGCAGCCCAAGGACTCTAGACCTACCGTACTTC.

The CDR3 region has the DNA TGTGCCATCAGTGAGGGAGGACAGGGGGCCTACGAGCAGTACTTC. It encodes CAISEGGQGAYEQYF. The V and J genes are TRBV10-3 and TRBJ2-7; 10 positions match TRBD1. Germline trimming cut 2 bases from V and 2 bases from J; bases unmatched to any gene: 3. This CDR3 region has 15 residues. Germline V lookup: CDR1 ENHRY, CDR2 SYGVKD.

J is TRBJ1-4 and V is TRBV28; tentatively, D is TRBD1 (5 bases). Trimming pared 4 bases from V and 5 bases from J, leaving 17 bases between. This CDR3 comprises 16 residues. Germline CDR1 MDHEN, CDR2 SYDVKM. This CDR3 is CASSSPGGTHNEKLFF. DNA for the CDR3: TGTGCCAGCAGTTCCCCGGGGGGGACCCACAATGAAAAACTGTTTTTT. Full variable domain (rest looked up from reference TRBV28 and TRBJ1-4): DVKVTQSSRYLVKRTGEKVFLECVQDMDHENMFWYRQDPGLGLRLIYFSYDVKMKEKGDIPEGYSVSREKKERFSLILESASTNQTSMYLCASSSPGGTHNEKLFFGSGTQLSVL.

This clonotype showed up just a few times. The genes are TRBV20-1 and TRBJ2-3; 8 bases align to TRBD2. CDR3 length: 16 residues. Germline trimming cut 5 bases from V and 2 bases from J; bases unmatched to any gene: 12. The germline V gene has CDR1 DFQATT and CDR2 SNEGSKA (reference sequence). For the CDR3, the DNA is TGCAGTGCTGGGGGTTGGGGAGCGGGGGTCACAGATACGCAGTATTTT. Translated: CSAGGWGAGVTDTQYF.